Below, one T cell receptor (beta chain) is given with its context. This clone was recorded at least ten times. No antigen is known for it. No much larger clone exists at a distance of one base, and base qualities are not known. This sample is drawn from a study of T cell responses to AZD1222 COVID-19 vaccine (dated by TCRdb to the early 2020s). About the full investigation: AZD1222 recipients whose second dose came at about 4 weeks and those whose second dose came at about 12 weeks were combined into one group, since spike-specific TCR depth and breadth did not differ between the two schedules. TCR sequencing covered fewer than 250 trial participants: 207 given two doses of AZD1222 and approximately 26 given two doses of MenACWY control vaccine. Trial participants were enrolled by age into 18-55, 56-69 and 70-plus year subgroups, with about 150, 28 and 57 TCR-sequenced participants respectively. General conclusions and limits of the study: Conclusions about previously exposed vaccinees were limited because only a handful of AZD1222 recipients were SARS-CoV-2 seropositive at baseline. Reportedly, almost half of the unique spike-specific TCRs recognized epitopes lying outside the regions that are mutated in the B.1.351 and B.1.1.7 variants. No day 14 peak-response samples were available, so repertoires were characterized only after the peak T cell response. The 56-69-year group was small, and its depth increase did not reach significance, likely because of low power. A significant rise in spike-specific TCR breadth and depth was observed after two AZD1222 doses relative to day 0 and relative to MenACWY recipients. The vaccine-associated CD4 TCRs covered the entire spike protein, and the dominant responses fell in regions 160-218 and 743-854. Most participants were white British and females outnumbered males, and the authors suggested that clonal diversity may have been underestimated.

The CDR3 regions of human TCRbeta chains were analyzed by immunosequencing. As for how the authors treated the data: Repertoire TCRs were matched against a reference library of SARS-CoV-2-specific TCRs generated with the MIRA antigen-specificity platform. Breadth was defined as the fraction of unique TCRs that were SARS-CoV-2-associated. Depth was defined as the fraction of total T cells that were SARS-CoV-2-associated. Using the MIRA data, every spike-specific TCR was mapped to the spike region that the TCR reacted to and assigned to either a CD4 or a CD8 class. Log10-transformed breadth and depth values were compared by one-way ANOVA with Sidak's multiple comparisons tests. TCRdb retrieved this table from immuneACCESS and kept in-frame rearrangements only. Not all clones are present; in checked studies, unresolved V genes account for under half, and no reason is known for the remainder. The V and J calls and clone size are taken from that table; D and trimming were inferred from the DNA. The sample profile shows approximately 150,000 clones; around 92% of them were found once. The ten biggest clones cover about 3% of the sample.

Reading the label with the study, this specimen's time point is: baseline before first vaccination. Vaccinee samples were obtained from the UK trials COV001 and COV002, which included a single-blind randomized controlled phase 2/3 trial of AZD1222 (ChAdOx1 nCoV-19) in healthy adults. Trial participant PBMC samples were collected at day 0 and day 28 after the second dose for TCRbeta chain sequencing. The CDR3 contains 12 residues, cysteine and phenylalanine counted. Only the CDR3 DNA is retained, 36 bases long and in frame from the first base. CDR1 and CDR2, looked up from the germline V gene, are SGHTS and YDEGEE. Between the V and J ends, shortened by 1 base and 5 bases respectively, the junction contains 6 bases.

This chain is built from TRBV5-8 and TRBJ1-1, with no confidently assigned D gene. The specimen comprised peripheral blood, sampled on day 0 of AZD1222 vaccination. The sequence derives from an adult in good health. The CDR3 corresponds to CASSLSGTEAFF. The bases are TGTGCCAGCAGCTTGTCCGGGACTGAAGCTTTCTTT.